The T cell receptor (beta chain) under discussion was sequenced for a study of graft-versus-host responses after intestinal transplantation. Study-wide background: Anti-thymocyte globulin served as induction for all recipients, who then took tacrolimus and steroids for 3 to 4 years.

Germline V gene lookup returns CDR1 SGHTS and CDR2 YDEGEE. Trimming removed 0 bases at V and 5 bases at J, with 12 bases between. This CDR3 region has 15 residues. The table came from immunoSEQ multiplex PCR; TCRdb's copy has only in-frame clones and leaves some out. Of around 13,000 clones detected, roughly 93% appear once; the ten largest clones hold 4% to 5.5%. V and J are TRBV5-8 and TRBJ1-3; perhaps TRBD1 as D (5 bases). Here the sequenced sample was PBMCs, taken about 37 months after intestinal transplantation. The TCR originated in a human patient who received an intestinal transplant, so some T cells may come from the graft donor. DNA for the CDR3: TGTGCCAGCAGCTTGGGTACAGGCCCGAGAAACACCATATATTTT. Translated, it gives CASSLGTGPRNTIYF.